This section outlines one TCR beta chain sequence together with its context. How the authors handled the data: Estimates of nucleated cell counts were drawn from the amplification of reference gene primers. The assay was immunoSEQ multiplex PCR, and TCRdb's table has in-frame clones only and misses some. V, J and clone size derive from that table, while D and trimming were established from the DNA sequence. Altogether roughly 160,000 clones are present, over 75% being singletons, with the ten largest covering about 5%. This CDR3 region has 15 residues. The V and J ends lost 6 bases and 3 bases respectively, with 15 bases between them. Germline V gene lookup returns CDR1 LNHDA and CDR2 SQIVND (reference sequence). The data belong to a study of blood T cell repertoires in COVID-19. Turning to the study itself: Specimens from acute and convalescent COVID-19 originated in the United States, Italy and Spain. In each case, the material was cDNA or gDNA derived from T cells, B-cell-depleted T cells, or PBMCs.

Source material: PBMCs or T cells enriched from blood (not recorded which). The receptor comes from a woman aged 40 to 49 with acute COVID-19. This chain connects TRBV19 to TRBJ2-1; D not resolved. CDR3 bases: TGTGCCAGTAGCGCTTCGCTGAGAAACTACAATGAGCAGTTCTTC. Its translation: CASSASLRNYNEQFF.